This TCR beta chain originates from a study of response to subunit inactivated influenza vaccine. This clonotype appeared a few times. The CDR3 covers 14 residues. CDR1 MNHEY and CDR2 SVGEGT come from the germline V gene. Trimming shortened V by 2 bases and J by 7 bases, and 15 bases separated the two germline ends. TCRdb reprocessed the RT-PCR reads with MiXCR, giving one entry per CDR3 protein. This sample has hundreds of thousands of distinct CDR3 sequences, with around 11% found just once. This same sample was also taken into another study, of T cells expressing NK-cell markers. That work states: A 5'RACE template switching approach incorporating UMIs was used to make TCR beta cDNA. The leading position in the CD3+CD56-NKG2C+ fraction of four donors also went to these clonotypes. Unclear, still, was the HCMV specificity of the expanded NKG2C+ T cell clones.

The TCR was taken from a man aged 50 to 60 who received an inactivated influenza vaccine. V gene TRBV6-2 or TRBV6-3 combines with J gene TRBJ2-7, with unresolved D. The sample was PBMCs from blood, taken on the day of vaccination. The CDR3 sequence: CASSYLRGREEQYF. CDR3 sequence (DNA): TGTGCCAGCAGTTACCTCCGCGGTAGGGAAGAGCAGTACTTC.